This T cell receptor beta chain derives from a study of CD8 T cells in ankylosing spondylitis. Quantitative 5'-RACE with molecular barcodes was used to make the TCR beta libraries. TCRdb re-called the 5' RACE reads with MiXCR, one entry per CDR3 protein. The table has roughly 160,000 distinct CDR3 sequences, 9.5% to 13% seen once. This clonotype was seen repeatedly, ten times or more. Its antigen remains unknown. Study findings and constraints: Ankylosing spondylitis blood appeared to be characterized by a TCR beta motif of 8 or 9 highly homologous variants.

The sequence was collected from a male donor with ankylosing spondylitis or in good health (not recorded which). The sequenced material came from blood, either unsorted or a sorted T cell fraction (not recorded which).

The CDR3 nucleotides read TGTGCCATCAGCCGGGAGGTAGCGAGTTTTGGAAACACCATATATTTT. It specifies CAISREVASFGNTIYF. The V and J genes are TRBV10-3 and TRBJ1-3; no reliable D call. The CDR3 has 16 amino acids. Trimming removed 6 bases at V and 3 bases at J, with 18 bases between. Germline CDR1 reads ENHRY; CDR2 reads SYGVKD.